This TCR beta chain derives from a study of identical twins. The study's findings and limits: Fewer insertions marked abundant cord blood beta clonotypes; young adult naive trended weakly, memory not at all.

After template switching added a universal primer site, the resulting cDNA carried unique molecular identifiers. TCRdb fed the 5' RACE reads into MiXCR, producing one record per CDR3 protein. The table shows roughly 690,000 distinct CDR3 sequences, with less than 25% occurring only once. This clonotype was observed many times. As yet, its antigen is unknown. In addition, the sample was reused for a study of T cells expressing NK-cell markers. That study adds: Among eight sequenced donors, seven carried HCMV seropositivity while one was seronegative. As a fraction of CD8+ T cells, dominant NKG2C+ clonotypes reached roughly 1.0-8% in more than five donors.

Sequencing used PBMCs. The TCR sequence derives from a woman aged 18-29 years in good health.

In nucleotides, the CDR3 is TGCAGTGCGGTCCACAGGAGGCGCTCGAGTGAGCAGTTCTTC. Residues: CSAVHRRRSSEQFF. This chain joins TRBV20-1 and TRBJ2-1, with D perhaps given as TRBD1 or TRBD2 (5 bases each). The CDR3 runs 14 residues. In germline, CDR1 is DFQATT, CDR2 SNEGSKA (reference sequence). Trimming took off 6 bases at V and 9 bases at J, with 21 bases between the two ends.